A single T cell receptor beta chain is shown here with its context. The data stem from a study of shared clonotypes between healthy human individuals. Trimming removed 4 bases from V and 0 bases from J, with 4 bases in between. Looked up from germline, CDR1 is PRHDT and CDR2 is FYEKMQ (reference sequence). This CDR3 spans 13 amino acids. Only in-frame clones appear in the TCRdb table, and some are missing; sequencing was by immunoSEQ multiplex PCR. Of roughly 2.2 million clones listed, less than 95% are singletons. This TCR was recovered from a man aged 18-30 years in good health. Some clones in this sample may be carry-over from other donors' samples. The J gene is TRBJ1-3, the V gene TRBV13; D ambiguous. What was sequenced was naive CD4+ T cells from PBMCs. The subset is: CD45RA+ positively selected. In DNA, the CDR3 is TGTGCCAGCAGCTCCCGCTCTGGAAACACCATATATTTT. Translation gives CASSSRSGNTIYF.